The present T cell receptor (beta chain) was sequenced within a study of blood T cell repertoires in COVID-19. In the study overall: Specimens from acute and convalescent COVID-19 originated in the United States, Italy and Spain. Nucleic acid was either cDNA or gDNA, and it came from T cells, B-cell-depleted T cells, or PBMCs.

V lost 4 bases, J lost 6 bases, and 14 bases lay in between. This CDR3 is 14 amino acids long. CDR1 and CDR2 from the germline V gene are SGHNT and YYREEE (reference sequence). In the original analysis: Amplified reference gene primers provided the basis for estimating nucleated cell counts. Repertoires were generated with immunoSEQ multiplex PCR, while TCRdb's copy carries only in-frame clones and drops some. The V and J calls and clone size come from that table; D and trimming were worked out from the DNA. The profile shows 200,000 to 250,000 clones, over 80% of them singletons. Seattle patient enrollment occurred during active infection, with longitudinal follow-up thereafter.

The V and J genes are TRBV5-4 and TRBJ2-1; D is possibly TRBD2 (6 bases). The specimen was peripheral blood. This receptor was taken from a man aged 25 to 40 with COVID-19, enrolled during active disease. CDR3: CASSPGFGGNEQFF. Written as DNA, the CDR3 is TGTGCCAGCAGCCCCGGGTTCGGGGGCAATGAGCAGTTCTTC.